This TCR beta chain was documented in a study of regulatory T cells in long-lasting Graves disease. Broader study findings: Accuracy may have suffered from the small sample size.

Sequencing libraries for TCR beta were prepared with iRepertoire HTBI primers and Arm-PCR of CDR3 regions. TCRdb redid the calling of the multiplex PCR reads with MiXCR, one entry per CDR3 protein. The repertoire has about 220,000 distinct CDR3 sequences, around 19% of them found once; the top ten carry 12%. This clonotype was recorded many times. As yet, its antigen is unknown. The CDR3 contains 14 residues. The ends were cut back, 7 bases at V and 9 bases at J, with 21 bases in the middle. Germline V gives CDR1 MDHEN, CDR2 SYDVKM. Time point of the sample: newly diagnosed GD, antithyroid drugs for less than 3 months. Following extraction of RNA from PBMCs, that RNA was used to make the TCR library. These same data were also listed under a study on T cells in Graves' hyperthyroidism and ophthalmopathy.

The specimen comprised peripheral blood mononuclear cells (PBMCs), sampled at new diagnosis, from a patient treated with antithyroid drugs. This receptor was identified in a woman aged 25 to 39 with Graves disease. The V and J genes are TRBV28 and TRBJ1-2, with D possibly TRBD1 on 5 matching bases. CDR3 amino acids: CASTRDSGVGSYTF. The CDR3 DNA follows: TGTGCCAGCACCCGGGACTCCGGAGTCGGCAGCTACACCTTC.